What follows describes a single T cell receptor beta chain. These data are taken from a study of blood T cells in healthy people across ages. The second PCR ran about 6 to 12 cycles with a sample-barcoded 5' primer and J-beta primers. TCRdb re-called the 5' RACE reads with MiXCR, one entry per CDR3 protein. The data show approximately 350,000 distinct CDR3 sequences, approximately 51% seen once. The CDR3 runs 15 residues. The germline V gene encodes CDR1 LGHDT and CDR2 YNNKEL (reference sequence). V gave up 5 bases and J gave up 2 bases, with 13 bases separating them. The receptor's source is a man aged 55 to 69 in good health. Source material: blood. V and J are TRBV3-1 and TRBJ2-1; a possible D gene is TRBD1 (5 bases). The DNA for the CDR3 is TGTGCCAGCAGCTCCGACAGCGCACCCTACAATGAGCAGTTCTTC. Protein sequence: CASSSDSAPYNEQFF.